This T cell receptor beta chain was identified during a study of cytotoxic CD8 clonotypes in ibrutinib-treated CLL. Trimming stripped 1 base from V and 4 bases from J, with 8 bases between. Germline CDR1 and CDR2: SGHVS and FNYEAQ. This CDR3 is built from 13 residues. TCRdb's copy holds only in-frame clones and misses some; the assay was immunoSEQ multiplex PCR. The data show a few hundred thousand clones, with over 60% seen just once and roughly 6.7% held by the top ten. The sample consisted of PBMCs, taken after 36 months of ibrutinib treatment. The TCR was taken from a human donor with chronic lymphocytic leukemia. The chain couples TRBV7-6 to TRBJ2-7; D might be TRBD2 (5 bases). The CDR3 loop is CASSLGSGYEQYF. The CDR3, as DNA: TGTGCCAGCAGCTTAGGGAGCGGATACGAGCAGTACTTC.